This T cell receptor beta chain is drawn from a study of shared clonotypes between healthy human individuals. The donor population consisted of healthy HIV-negative adults with no recent acute infections or vaccinations. Study outcomes and limitations: Generally, naive subsets came out with larger estimated richness than memory subsets. Sorted-subset sequencing was shown by rarefaction to be incomplete despite large depth. In a handful of donors, around 5.5% of naive CD4 clonotypes appeared in common.

This clone has a single count. Antigen: not known. Germline-derived CDR1 and CDR2 are GTSNPN and SVGIG (reference sequence). The CDR3 is 13 amino acids. Trimming stripped 0 bases from V and 7 bases from J, with 10 bases between. Assay used: immunoSEQ multiplex PCR; TCRdb lists only in-frame clones, some missing. This sample has 2,500,000 or so clones; 92% occur once, and the top ten carry roughly 0.34%. Sequences were obtained from naive CD4+ T cells from PBMCs. Subset of the sample: CD45RA+ positively selected. The sequence came from a man younger than 35 in good health. Some clones in this sample may be carry-over from other donors' samples. The V call is TRBV30, the J call TRBJ2-1; D is perhaps TRBD1 (5 bases). The CDR3 bases are TGTGCCTGGAGTGTAATCTCAGGGAATGAGCAGTTCTTC. It is translated as CAWSVISGNEQFF.